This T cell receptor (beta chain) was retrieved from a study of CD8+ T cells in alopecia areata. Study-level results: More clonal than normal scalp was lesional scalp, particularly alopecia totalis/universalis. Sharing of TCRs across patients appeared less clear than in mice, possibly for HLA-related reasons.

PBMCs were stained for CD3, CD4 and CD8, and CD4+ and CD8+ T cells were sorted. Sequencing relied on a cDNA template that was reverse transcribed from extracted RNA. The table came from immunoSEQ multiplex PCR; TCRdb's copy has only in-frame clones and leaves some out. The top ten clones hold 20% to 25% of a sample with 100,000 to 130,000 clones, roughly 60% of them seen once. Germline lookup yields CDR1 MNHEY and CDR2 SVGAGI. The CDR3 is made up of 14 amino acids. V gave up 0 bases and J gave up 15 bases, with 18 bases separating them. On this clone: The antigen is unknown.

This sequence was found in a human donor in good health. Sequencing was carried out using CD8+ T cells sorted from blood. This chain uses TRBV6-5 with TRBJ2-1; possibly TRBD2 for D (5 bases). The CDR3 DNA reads TGTGCCAGCAGTTACTCTCTGAACTGGAGGAGGCCGTTCTTC. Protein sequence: CASSYSLNWRRPFF.